This is a list of T cell receptor beta chains from one sample in a study of T-cell memory formation after mild COVID-19. MiXCR, run by TCRdb on the 5' RACE reads, gives a single entry per CDR3 protein. The sample carries roughly 450,000 distinct CDR3 sequences, over 15% recorded once. The sample was PBMCs or a T cell subset sorted from them (not recorded which). The origin of the receptors is a man younger than 30 who had mild COVID-19 (a few samples of this study predate the infection). Cell type and time point are not known. Each CDR3 is given with its conserved first and last residue. D genes are given only for firm matches. Not every row has a clone size; where given, it reads once, few, many or a size class.

>TRBJ2-1|TRBV7-9|many|.
TGTGCCAGCAGCTTAGCTCTCTGGGATGAGCAGTTCTTC
CASSLALWDEQFF
>TRBJ1-1|TRBV7-9|few|TRBD1
TGTGCCAGCAGCCCGGTGGGGACAGGGGCGAACACTGAAGCTTTCTTT
CASSPVGTGANTEAFF
>TRBJ1-1|TRBV3-1|few|.
TGTGCCAGCAGCCGCAGTCGGGAGCTGAACACTGAAGCTTTCTTT
CASSRSRELNTEAFF
>TRBJ2-3|TRBV12-3/TRBV12-4|few|.
TGTGCCAGCAAGGTCCTGACAGATACGCAGTATTTT
CASKVLTDTQYF
>TRBJ2-2|TRBV28|.|TRBD1
TGTGCCAGCAGTTTCTGGGGACAGACGAACACCGGGGAGCTGTTTTTT
CASSFWGQTNTGELFF
>TRBJ1-1|TRBV14|.|TRBD1
TGTGCCAGCAGCCCGAGGACAGGGGAGCACACTGAAGCTTTCTTT
CASSPRTGEHTEAFF
>TRBJ2-3|TRBV18|many|.
TGTGCCAGCTCGCCGGAAGACACAGATACGCAGTATTTT
CASSPEDTDTQYF
>TRBJ1-2|TRBV12-3/TRBV12-4|.|.
TGTGCCAGCAGTTTCGGGCTGAACTATGGCTACACCTTC
CASSFGLNYGYTF
>TRBJ2-3|TRBV15|few|.
TGTGCCACCAGCAGAGAGGGGGGGGCCGCAGATACGCAGTATTTT
CATSREGGAADTQYF
>TRBJ2-3|TRBV3-1|.|.
TGTGCCAGCAGCCCCGAACGCGGCGGAGCCACAGATACGCAGTATTTT
CASSPERGGATDTQYF
>TRBJ2-7|TRBV4-1|.|TRBD1
TGCGCCAGCAGCCTTAGCGAAGGGACAGACTACGAGCAGTACTTC
CASSLSEGTDYEQYF
>TRBJ2-7|TRBV5-6|many|TRBD1
TGTGCCAGCAGCTCGGACAGGGTGTCCTACGAGCAGTACTTC
CASSSDRVSYEQYF
>TRBJ2-4|TRBV12-5|.|TRBD1
TGTGCTCTCCAGACAGGGGGAAACATTCAGTACTTC
CALQTGGNIQYF
>TRBJ2-2|TRBV3-1|.|.
TGTGCCAGCAGCCAGAATCGGGGGCACGGGGAGCTGTTTTTT
CASSQNRGHGELFF
>TRBJ1-1|TRBV5-1|.|TRBD1
TGCGCCAGCAGCACCATGGGACAGTGGAACACTGAAGCTTTCTTT
CASSTMGQWNTEAFF
>TRBJ2-1|TRBV4-1|.|TRBD1
TGCGCCAGCAGCCGAAGAGGGACAGGGGCGGACAATGAGCAGTTCTTC
CASSRRGTGADNEQFF
>TRBJ2-4|TRBV27|.|.
TGTGCCAGCAGCCCCGGAGCCAAAAACATTCAGTACTTC
CASSPGAKNIQYF
>TRBJ2-5|TRBV5-1|many|TRBD2
TGCGCCAGCAGCGACTCACTAGCGGGGGGTTTGGAGACCCAGTACTTC
CASSDSLAGGLETQYF
>TRBJ2-5|TRBV5-1|many|.
TGCGCCAGCAGCTTGGGTCCCGGAGAAGAGACCCAGTACTTC
CASSLGPGEETQYF
>TRBJ2-7|TRBV12-3/TRBV12-4|few|.
TGTGCCAGCAGTCTGGGACCTGCCGGCGAGCAGTACTTC
CASSLGPAGEQYF
>TRBJ1-2|TRBV4-3|few|.
TGCGCCAGCAGCCAAGATTTGTGGCGCGAGGGCTATGGCTACACCTTC
CASSQDLWREGYGYTF
>TRBJ2-1|TRBV4-3|.|TRBD1
TGCGCCAGCAGCCAAGACGCTCCGACAGGGAAAAGCCCGGAGTTCTTC
CASSQDAPTGKSPEFF
>TRBJ2-1|TRBV5-1|.|.
TGCGCCAGCAGCTTGGGGACAGCGGGGAGCTCCTACAATGAGCAGTTCTTC
CASSLGTAGSSYNEQFF
>TRBJ1-2|TRBV4-1|.|.
TGCGCCAGCAGCCACCCCGGGCGGCCGGGACTGAGATCTGGCTACACCTTC
CASSHPGRPGLRSGYTF
>TRBJ1-1|TRBV14|.|.
TGTGCCAGCAGCCAACACAGACGAGCGTATGCTGAAGCTTTCTTT
CASSQHRRAYAEAFF
>TRBJ2-2|TRBV7-2|many|.
TGTGCCAGCACCTATTACACCGGGGAGCTGTTTTTT
CASTYYTGELFF
>TRBJ2-2|TRBV30|few|TRBD2
TGTGCCTGGAGTGTGATACTAGCGGGGACCGGGGAGCTGTTTTTT
CAWSVILAGTGELFF